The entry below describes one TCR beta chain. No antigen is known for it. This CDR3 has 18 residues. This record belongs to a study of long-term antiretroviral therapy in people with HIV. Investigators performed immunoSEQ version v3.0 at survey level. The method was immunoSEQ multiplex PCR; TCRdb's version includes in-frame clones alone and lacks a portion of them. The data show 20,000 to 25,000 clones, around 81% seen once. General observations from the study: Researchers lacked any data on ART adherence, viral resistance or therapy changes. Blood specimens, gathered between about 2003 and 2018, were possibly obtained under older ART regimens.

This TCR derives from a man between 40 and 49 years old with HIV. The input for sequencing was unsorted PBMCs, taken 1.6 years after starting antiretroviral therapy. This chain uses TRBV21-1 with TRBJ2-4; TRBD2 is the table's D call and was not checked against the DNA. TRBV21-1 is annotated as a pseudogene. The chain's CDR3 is CASSERLGGQLAKNIQYF. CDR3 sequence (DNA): TGTGCCAGCAGCGAAAGGTTGGGAGGGCAATTAGCCAAAAACATTCAGTACTTC.